This TCR beta chain was observed in a study of T cells in localized non-small cell lung cancer. Notes on the study in general: Detection in adjacent lung was observed for a median around 59 of the top 100 tumor clones. One tumor region alone was sequenced, and heterogeneity therefore remains possible. Greater T cell density in blood accompanied longer overall survival.

This clone came up once. Its specificity is unknown. Sequencing was performed with immunoSEQ multiplex PCR; in TCRdb, only in-frame clones are kept and a portion is missing. The sample lists fewer than 40,000 clones, about 78% seen once, with less than 45% in the top ten. The CDR3 consists of 12 residues. Germline V gene sequence: CDR1 SGHDT, CDR2 YYEEEE. Trimming removed 0 bases at V and 3 bases at J, with 3 bases between. The starting material was peripheral blood, obtained before any cancer treatment. The chain combines TRBV5-6 with TRBJ1-2; D gene ambiguous. This sequence originates from a male donor at least 60 years old with stage II squamous cell lung carcinoma. The CDR3 is CASSLDYYGYTF. CDR3 DNA: TGTGCCAGCAGCTTGGACTACTATGGCTACACCTTC.